The rows below give T cell receptor beta chains drawn from one sample of a study of shared clonotypes between healthy human individuals. This table comes from immunoSEQ multiplex PCR, and its TCRdb copy is limited to in-frame clones, with some not included. Of nearly 1 million clones listed, 76% are singletons. The specimen was memory CD4+ T cells sorted from blood. The receptors originated from a man aged 18 to 29 in good health. CDR3s include the opening cysteine and the closing phenylalanine or tryptophan. The D gene is left open where the match is weak. Rows may omit the clone size; those that give it use once, few, many or a size class.

. TRBJ2-5 . TRBV7-8 CASSLGGASQETQYF TGTGCCAGCAGCTTAGGAGGGGCGAGCCAAGAGACCCAGTACTTC
. TRBJ2-2 few TRBV6-5 CASNSDRNTGELFF TGTGCCAGCAACTCCGACAGAAACACCGGGGAGCTGTTTTTT
. TRBJ1-3 . TRBV4-2 CASSQGGGLSSGNTIYF TGTGCCAGCAGCCAAGGGGGGGGCCTAAGCTCTGGAAACACCATATATTTT
. TRBJ2-7 . TRBV11-2 CASSTGTLEQYF TGTGCCAGCAGCACCGGAACACTCGAGCAGTACTTC
. TRBJ2-7 . TRBV10-3 CAISERASGEQYF TGTGCCATCAGTGAAAGGGCCTCGGGAGAGCAGTACTTC
. TRBJ2-3 . TRBV7-3 CASSLMSGPDTQYF TGTGCCAGCAGCTTAATGTCGGGGCCAGATACGCAGTATTTT
. TRBJ1-2 . TRBV5-1 CASSFPGTAHGYTF TGCGCCAGCAGCTTTCCAGGGACTGCCCATGGCTACACCTTC
TRBD1 TRBJ2-6 many TRBV2 CASSGDRSLANVLTF TGTGCCAGCAGCGGGGACAGGAGTCTTGCTAACGTCCTGACTTTC
TRBD1 TRBJ2-2 . TRBV6-5 CASRTDRVNGELFF TGTGCCAGCAGGACGGACAGGGTCAACGGGGAGCTGTTTTTT
TRBD1 TRBJ2-7 . TRBV5-1 CASSLGQGDEQYF TGCGCCAGCAGCTTGGGACAGGGCGACGAGCAGTACTTC
. TRBJ1-1 . TRBV4-1 CASSPLGQLNTEAFF TGCGCCAGCAGCCCCCTGGGGCAGCTGAACACTGAAGCTTTCTTT
. TRBJ2-7 few TRBV28 CASTGRTYEQYF TGTGCCAGCACTGGACGGACCTACGAGCAGTACTTC
TRBD1 TRBJ2-3 . TRBV5-4 CASSLGDRGPVTDTQYF TGTGCCAGCAGCTTGGGGGACAGGGGGCCCGTCACAGATACGCAGTATTTT
TRBD1 TRBJ1-1 . TRBV28 CASGSFGQGNTEAFF TGTGCCAGCGGCTCATTTGGACAGGGGAACACTGAAGCTTTCTTT
. TRBJ1-1 . TRBV19 CASSNGGRRNTEAFF TGTGCCAGTAGTAATGGGGGGCGGAGAAACACTGAAGCTTTCTTT